This T cell receptor beta chain appears in the sequencing data of a study of blood T cell repertoires in COVID-19. Original handling: Using reference gene primer amplification, nucleated cell counts were estimated. Using immunoSEQ multiplex PCR, the repertoire was profiled, and TCRdb retains in-frame clones only, with some absent. D and trimming come from the DNA, and the V and J calls and clone size come from that table. The sample lists 120,000 to 150,000 clones; around 83% were seen once. Looked up from germline, CDR1 is MDHEN and CDR2 is SYDVKM. The trim removed 5 bases at V and 2 bases at J, leaving 5 bases unmatched. The length of the CDR3 is 15 residues.

This clonotype was sampled from an older woman with acute or convalescent COVID-19. The genes are TRBV28 and TRBJ2-7, with 11 positions matching TRBD1. Sequencing was carried out using peripheral blood. This CDR3 is CASSGPGQGAYEQYF. The DNA for the CDR3 is TGTGCCAGCAGTGGCCCGGGACAGGGGGCCTACGAGCAGTACTTC.